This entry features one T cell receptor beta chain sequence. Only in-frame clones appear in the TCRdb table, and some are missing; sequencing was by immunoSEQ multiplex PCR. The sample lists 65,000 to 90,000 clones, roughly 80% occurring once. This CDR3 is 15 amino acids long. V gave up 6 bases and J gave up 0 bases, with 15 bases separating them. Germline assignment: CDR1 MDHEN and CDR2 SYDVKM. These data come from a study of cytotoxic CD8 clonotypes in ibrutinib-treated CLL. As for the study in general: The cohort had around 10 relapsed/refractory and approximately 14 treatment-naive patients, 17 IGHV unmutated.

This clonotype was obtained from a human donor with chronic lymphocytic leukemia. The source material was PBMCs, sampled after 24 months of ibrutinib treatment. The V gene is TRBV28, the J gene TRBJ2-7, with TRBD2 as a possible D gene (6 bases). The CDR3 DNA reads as TGTGCCAGCAGCCCGATAGCGGAGAACTCCTACGAGCAGTACTTC. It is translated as CASSPIAENSYEQYF.